This T cell receptor beta chain was retrieved from a study of T cells in Graves' hyperthyroidism and ophthalmopathy (dated by TCRdb to about 2019). About the investigation overall: Peripheral blood samples were taken at initial diagnosis, before any treatment was given. TCR V-J signatures able to tell the groups apart were searched for in a discovery cohort of approximately 95 patients, of whom approximately 40 had Graves' ophthalmopathy and around 57 had stable Graves' hyperthyroidism. Whether ophthalmopathy could be predicted prospectively was tested in an independent validation cohort made up of under 20 hyperthyroidism patients plus 17 patients who later progressed to ophthalmopathy. For training and testing, the 100 patients in the discovery cohort were randomly divided in a 7:3 ratio. Thyroid tissue and blood T-cell repertoires from six Graves' hyperthyroidism patients were also compared in the study. After blood sampling, hyperthyroidism patients were treated with methimazole at a starting dose of 30 mg daily, and ophthalmopathy patients were treated with high-dose intravenous methylprednisolone. The paper describes TCR Vbeta CDR3 sequencing of more than 120 peripheral blood samples, made up of roughly 40 ophthalmopathy patients, roughly 75 hyperthyroidism patients and around 17 progressor patients.

Concerning this clonotype: Its target antigen remains unknown. Base qualities are not at hand, and no much larger clone is one base apart.

For CDR1 and CDR2, the germline V gene (reference sequence) lists SGHKS and YYEKEE. Deletion took 3 bases off V and 4 bases off J, with a span of 10 bases between the germline ends. From cysteine to phenylalanine, the CDR3 is 14 amino acids long. The read is trimmed to its CDR3 DNA, 42 bases read in frame from base 1. The study at large found these results: In validation, the model predicted progression to ophthalmopathy with 65% to 71% sensitivity and 72% to 85% specificity, a median of around 6.6 months before onset. Blood samples also contained most of the expanded thyroid clonotypes (frequency above 0.001), which suggests that blood repertoires may reflect thyroid immune responses. In cross-validation, a model built on a 13 V-J signature told ophthalmopathy apart from stable hyperthyroidism with 85% to 90% sensitivity and approximately 81% specificity, and in testing the same model reached 80%/75%. No statistical method was used to set the sample size in advance, and investigators knew the group allocation.

TCR beta CDR3 regions were amplified from RNA transcripts. The TCR CDR3 was subjected to a first round of RT-PCR using the HTBI primer set and the Qiagen OneStep RT-PCR kit. Libraries were constructed in a second round of multiplex PCR, after which size selection and purification were performed. Libraries were sequenced paired-end with 100 bp reads on an Illumina HiSeq2000. The authors processed their data as follows. SOAPnuke was used to process the raw data, throwing out any read that contained adapters or uncalled bases, had a mean Phred below 15, or lacked an exact constant-primer or identifier match. COPE v1.2.5 was used to merge high-quality paired reads, and clonotypes were defined as unique nucleotide sequences. MiTCR v1.1 was used to align clonotypes to the IMGT TRBV, TRBD and TRBJ reference segments. The analysis included only V-J combinations with a frequency above 0.0001, which together covered 99% to 99.2% of the repertoires. The TCS score was defined as the ratio of F50 (clonal expansion) to E x V (chaos), calculated using BLOSUM62-based TCRdist between CDR3 peptides within each V-J. Welch's t-statistics and random forest reduced several hundred V-J features to about 13, which were used in a naive Bayes classifier (R e1071). The public reads were run again by TCRdb, first through fastp at Q25 and then through MiXCR, and only productive beta chains were kept. Each entry is one CDR3 protein sequence, shown with its most common DNA and genes. What appears here as the V and J calls and clone size reflects TCRdb's work, not the paper's. The table for this sample lists a few hundred thousand distinct CDR3 sequences; around 15% of them were counted only once. The ten top clones hold about a third of the sample.

In the ophthalmopathy patients, disease was moderately to severely active, with a Clinical Activity Score of 3 or more, a NOSPECS grade of 4 or more, and a duration of less than 3 months. Any patient with an uncontrolled infection, another autoimmune disease, pregnancy or lactation was excluded. Diagnoses were based on clinical symptoms, serum thyroxine and TRAb, thyroid ultrasound and orbital computed tomography. PBMCs were separated from 10 ml of fresh peripheral blood using Ficoll-Paque density gradient centrifugation. Total RNA was extracted using Trizol reagent, and RNA quality was assessed on an Agilent 2100 Bioanalyzer.

The source material was blood. This TCR derives from a woman between 40 and 55 years old with Graves' ophthalmopathy. The chain joins TRBV5-5 to TRBJ2-2; the D match is possibly TRBD1 or TRBD2, with 5 bases aligned in each. The CDR3 reads as follows: CASSWDGPTGELFF. Here is the DNA: TGTGCCAGCAGCTGGGACGGCCCCACCGGGGAGCTGTTTTTT.